The rows below give T cell receptor beta chains drawn from one sample of a study of T cell changes during pregnancy in multiple sclerosis. Method: immunoSEQ multiplex PCR; TCRdb's copy keeps in-frame clones and lacks some. The repertoire holds some 38,000 clones, with nearly 90% as singletons. The sequences come from CD4+ T cells from peripheral blood mononuclear cells, collected in the second trimester of pregnancy. The receptor source for this set is a female donor with multiple sclerosis, enrolled in a pregnancy study. The CDR3 runs from the conserved cysteine through the conserved F or W. The D gene is left open where the match is weak. Clone size is shown for a subset of rows, as once, few, many or a class of expanded clone.

clone_size	v_call	j_call	d_call	cdr3_aa	cdr3_nt
NA	TRBV4-2	TRBJ2-1	TRBD2	CASSLGTSGNNEQFF	TGTGCCAGCAGCCTCGGGACTAGCGGGAACAATGAGCAGTTCTTC
NA	TRBV15	TRBJ2-5	TRBD2	CATTRTSGSETQYF	TGTGCCACCACACGGACTAGCGGGAGTGAGACCCAGTACTTC
NA	TRBV29-1	TRBJ2-7	NA	CSVDGGGGRYEQYF	TGCAGCGTTGATGGGGGCGGGGGCCGCTACGAGCAGTACTTC
NA	TRBV2	TRBJ1-5	NA	CASSERGGNQPQHF	TGTGCCAGCAGTGAACGGGGGGGCAATCAGCCCCAGCATTTT
NA	TRBV5-1	TRBJ2-1	NA	CASSPPAVPSNEQFF	TGCGCCAGCAGCCCTCCGGCGGTCCCTTCCAATGAGCAGTTCTTC
NA	TRBV10-3	TRBJ2-5	NA	CAISVGGGEETQYF	TGTGCCATCAGCGTCGGTGGCGGAGAAGAGACCCAGTACTTC
NA	TRBV18	TRBJ2-7	NA	CASSRGTDSYEQYF	TGTGCCAGCTCACGCGGGACAGATTCCTACGAGCAGTACTTC
once	TRBV7-2	TRBJ2-1	NA	CASSLDRNSYNEQFF	TGTGCCAGCAGCTTAGACAGGAACTCTTACAATGAGCAGTTCTTC
NA	TRBV18	TRBJ2-7	TRBD2	CASSPSSGGMGPSQYF	TGTGCCAGCTCACCTTCCTCGGGGGGAATGGGACCCTCCCAGTACTTC
NA	TRBV7-6	TRBJ1-4	TRBD1	CASSLEGQGKVGTNEKLFF	TGTGCCAGCAGCTTGGAAGGACAGGGGAAGGTGGGAACTAATGAAAAACTGTTTTTT
NA	TRBV9	TRBJ2-5	TRBD2	CASSVAEREGETQYF	TGTGCCAGCAGCGTAGCGGAGCGGGAGGGGGAGACCCAGTACTTC
NA	TRBV2	TRBJ2-3	TRBD1	CASSPGTGFQNTQYF	TGTGCCAGCAGCCCCGGGACAGGGTTTCAAAATACGCAGTATTTT
NA	TRBV18	TRBJ1-4	TRBD1	CASSQTDRVTEKLFF	TGTGCCAGCTCCCAGACTGACAGGGTTACGGAAAAACTGTTTTTT
once	TRBV5-1	TRBJ1-3	TRBD1	CASSPGTGSLSGNTIYF	TGCGCCAGCAGCCCCGGGACAGGTAGCCTCTCTGGAAACACCATATATTTT